This paragraph reports one TCR beta chain. V gave up 1 base and J gave up 6 bases, with 4 bases separating them. The CDR3 length is 12 residues. CDR1 is LGHDT, CDR2 YNNKEL, per germline (reference sequence). The sample originates from a study of blood T cell repertoires in COVID-19. Across the study: The origin of the acute and convalescent COVID-19 samples was the United States, Italy and Spain.

Study members were between roughly 18 and 89 years old and lived in 24 US regions. Assay used: immunoSEQ multiplex PCR; TCRdb lists only in-frame clones, some missing. The sample consists of 250,000 to 300,000 clones, approximately 90% of them appearing once. The specimen sequenced was PBMCs or T cells enriched from blood (not recorded which). The rearrangement links TRBV3-1 (or the pseudogene TRBV3-2) to TRBJ2-1; D not certain. This sequence originates from a woman aged 55 to 70 in a cohort exposed to, infected with or recovered from COVID-19 (not recorded which). This CDR3 is CASSQGPNEQFF. In DNA form, the CDR3 reads TGTGCCAGCAGCCAAGGGCCCAATGAGCAGTTCTTC.